The rows below give T cell receptor beta chains drawn from one sample of a study of T cells expressing NK-cell markers. From the 5' RACE reads, TCRdb lists one entry per CDR3 protein and no DNA. The specimen's table records approximately 380,000 distinct CDR3 sequences. The sample was blood T cells: a sorted CD56 or NKG2C T cell subset, CD4+ or CD8+ T cells, or bulk PBMC T cells (not recorded which). These TCRs come from a man aged 18 to 70 in good health. The CDR3 runs from the conserved cysteine through the conserved F or W.

CDR3aa: CSAHGGSIYEQYF
v_gene: TRBV20-1
j_gene: TRBJ2-7

CDR3aa: CASSLKGPTFIDDYNEQFF
v_gene: TRBV7-3
j_gene: TRBJ2-1

CDR3aa: CASSLATGGFSDTQYF
v_gene: TRBV12-3/TRBV12-4
j_gene: TRBJ2-3

CDR3aa: CASSHAMSAAEQYF
v_gene: TRBV3-1
j_gene: TRBJ2-7

CDR3aa: CASSPQKGSYNEQFF
v_gene: TRBV7-3
j_gene: TRBJ2-1

CDR3aa: CASSPLGTASRLAKNIQYF
v_gene: TRBV11-1
j_gene: TRBJ2-4

CDR3aa: CSARDQAISGNTIYF
v_gene: TRBV20-1
j_gene: TRBJ1-3

CDR3aa: CASSIRTGATDTQYF
v_gene: TRBV7-9
j_gene: TRBJ2-3

CDR3aa: CASSLLANGELFF
v_gene: TRBV7-2
j_gene: TRBJ2-2

CDR3aa: CSAVILAVDTQYF
v_gene: TRBV20-1
j_gene: TRBJ2-3

CDR3aa: CASSMRMTNTEAFF
v_gene: TRBV19
j_gene: TRBJ1-1

CDR3aa: CASRRMGRADEQYF
v_gene: TRBV5-1
j_gene: TRBJ2-7

CDR3aa: CASTRDSSTDTQYF
v_gene: TRBV11-2
j_gene: TRBJ2-3

CDR3aa: CASSVGPSYEQYF
v_gene: TRBV6-1
j_gene: TRBJ2-7

CDR3aa: CASSLVEGSRQPQHF
v_gene: TRBV7-6
j_gene: TRBJ1-5

CDR3aa: CASSATTGFYQPQHF
v_gene: TRBV7-9
j_gene: TRBJ1-5

CDR3aa: CASSPYTMETQYF
v_gene: TRBV7-2
j_gene: TRBJ2-5

CDR3aa: CASSEAHQGFGQPQHF
v_gene: TRBV6-1
j_gene: TRBJ1-5

CDR3aa: CASSSKGQGNGYTF
v_gene: TRBV7-9
j_gene: TRBJ1-2

CDR3aa: CASSARQGAVTEAFF
v_gene: TRBV7-2
j_gene: TRBJ1-1

CDR3aa: CASSPRQAPYGYTF
v_gene: TRBV7-9
j_gene: TRBJ1-2

CDR3aa: CASSQGAGQPQHF
v_gene: TRBV3-1
j_gene: TRBJ1-5

CDR3aa: CASSTRLAGSTDTQYF
v_gene: TRBV7-2
j_gene: TRBJ2-3

CDR3aa: CASSLSLVEWDEQYF
v_gene: TRBV7-8
j_gene: TRBJ2-7

CDR3aa: CSARAGNSGHLYSYNEQFF
v_gene: TRBV20-1
j_gene: TRBJ2-1

CDR3aa: CASRFHSELNNSPLHF
v_gene: TRBV19
j_gene: TRBJ1-6

CDR3aa: CASSKPRVTGGSNSPLHF
v_gene: TRBV5-6
j_gene: TRBJ1-6

CDR3aa: CASSVEGSGGSYEQYF
v_gene: TRBV9
j_gene: TRBJ2-7

CDR3aa: CASRGAPGTQYF
v_gene: TRBV3-1
j_gene: TRBJ2-3

CDR3aa: CASSHSNRGPNTEAFF
v_gene: TRBV7-9
j_gene: TRBJ1-1

CDR3aa: CASSFPSQRQGSFNYGYTF
v_gene: TRBV11-1
j_gene: TRBJ1-2

CDR3aa: CASSERGTGSFLEQYF
v_gene: TRBV25-1
j_gene: TRBJ2-7

CDR3aa: CASSPTSGGAGEQFF
v_gene: TRBV3-1
j_gene: TRBJ2-1

CDR3aa: CASSFGLAREQFF
v_gene: TRBV12-3/TRBV12-4
j_gene: TRBJ2-1

CDR3aa: CASSFAGSNEKLFF
v_gene: TRBV7-9
j_gene: TRBJ1-4

CDR3aa: CASSHLAATGELFF
v_gene: TRBV4-2
j_gene: TRBJ2-2

CDR3aa: CAISDEFYGTEAFF
v_gene: TRBV10-3
j_gene: TRBJ1-1

CDR3aa: CASRTPGGGYYEQYF
v_gene: TRBV6-1
j_gene: TRBJ2-7

CDR3aa: CASSRGPDVNYEQYF
v_gene: TRBV5-1
j_gene: TRBJ2-7

CDR3aa: CASSFGRASSYNEQFF
v_gene: TRBV5-6
j_gene: TRBJ2-1

CDR3aa: CASSLDRLGAYEQYF
v_gene: TRBV7-9
j_gene: TRBJ2-7

CDR3aa: CASTGEFGNQPQHF
v_gene: TRBV19
j_gene: TRBJ1-5

CDR3aa: CSAQIGEKLFF
v_gene: TRBV20-1
j_gene: TRBJ1-4

CDR3aa: CASSSNTGNTIYF
v_gene: TRBV3-1
j_gene: TRBJ1-3

CDR3aa: CASSFSAGGRSTDTQYF
v_gene: TRBV12-3/TRBV12-4
j_gene: TRBJ2-3

CDR3aa: CASSQDPRVGGYTF
v_gene: TRBV3-1
j_gene: TRBJ1-2

CDR3aa: CASSQWTGSRETQYF
v_gene: TRBV5-1
j_gene: TRBJ2-5

CDR3aa: CAIKGWERGSYEQYF
v_gene: TRBV10-3
j_gene: TRBJ2-7

CDR3aa: CASYPGTGQPQHF
v_gene: TRBV2
j_gene: TRBJ1-5

CDR3aa: CASSSGLAPANTGELFF
v_gene: TRBV6-1
j_gene: TRBJ2-2

CDR3aa: CSVSSNRVTGELFF
v_gene: TRBV29-1
j_gene: TRBJ2-2

CDR3aa: CASSEKGAAKNIQYF
v_gene: TRBV2
j_gene: TRBJ2-4

CDR3aa: CASSYGDYHSGNTIYF
v_gene: TRBV6-5
j_gene: TRBJ1-3

CDR3aa: CASSWRAGGMTDTQYF
v_gene: TRBV7-9
j_gene: TRBJ2-3

CDR3aa: CSVKVQAPGTYNEQFF
v_gene: TRBV29-1
j_gene: TRBJ2-1

CDR3aa: CASSFHSGGRDEQFF
v_gene: TRBV7-2
j_gene: TRBJ2-1

CDR3aa: CASSYRQGKPYGYTF
v_gene: TRBV3-1
j_gene: TRBJ1-2

CDR3aa: CASSLREKRGGSSYNEQFF
v_gene: TRBV11-2
j_gene: TRBJ2-1

CDR3aa: CASSQRGGGGSTDTQYF
v_gene: TRBV7-2
j_gene: TRBJ2-3

CDR3aa: CASSYLPGSNEKLFF
v_gene: TRBV5-1
j_gene: TRBJ1-4